Below, 3 T cell receptor beta chains from the same sample are listed, as sequenced in a study of T cells in Graves' hyperthyroidism and ophthalmopathy. Amplified TCR beta CDR3 regions derived from RNA transcripts. HTBI primers drove first-round RT-PCR of the TCR CDR3. TCRdb re-called the multiplex PCR reads with MiXCR, one entry per CDR3 protein. The data contain hundreds of thousands of distinct CDR3 sequences, approximately 15% of them seen just once; the ten biggest clones take up roughly 18%. The sample taken for sequencing was blood. The receptors originated from a woman aged 18-29 years with Graves' hyperthyroidism.

The V gene is TRBV9, the J gene TRBJ2-1; either TRBD1 or TRBD2 may supply D (6 bases each). The CDR3 contains 15 residues. The germline gives CDR1 SGDLS, CDR2 YYNGEE. Trimming cost V 3 bases and J 1 base, with 11 bases left between them. The CDR3 DNA follows: TGTGCCAGCAGCGCAGGAGGGGGGTCCTACAATGAGCAGTTCTTC. This codes for CASSAGGGSYNEQFF.

This clonotype was picked up many times. The genes are TRBV15 and TRBJ2-5; D is possibly TRBD1 (5 bases). The germline gives CDR1 LNHNV, CDR2 YYDKDF (reference sequence). The CDR3 extends over 15 amino acids. Trimming left V 0 bases short and J 4 bases short, with 12 bases between. CDR3 DNA sequence: TGTGCCACCAGCAGAGATCTTGGGCAGGGAGAGACCCAGTACTTC. This encodes CATSRDLGQGETQYF.

For this clonotype: Likely a read error: the CDR3 ends without its conserved phenylalanine or tryptophan. The V call is TRBV18, the J call TRBJ1-1; D gene uncertain. CDR3 length equals 15 residues. Per the germline V gene, CDR1 is KGHSH and CDR2 is LQKENI. The V and J ends lost 0 bases and 1 base respectively, with 9 bases between them. The CDR3 loop is CASSPPGQQNTEAFL. Here the CDR3 DNA reads TGTGCCAGCTCACCACCTGGGCAGCAGAACACTGAAGCTTTCCTT.